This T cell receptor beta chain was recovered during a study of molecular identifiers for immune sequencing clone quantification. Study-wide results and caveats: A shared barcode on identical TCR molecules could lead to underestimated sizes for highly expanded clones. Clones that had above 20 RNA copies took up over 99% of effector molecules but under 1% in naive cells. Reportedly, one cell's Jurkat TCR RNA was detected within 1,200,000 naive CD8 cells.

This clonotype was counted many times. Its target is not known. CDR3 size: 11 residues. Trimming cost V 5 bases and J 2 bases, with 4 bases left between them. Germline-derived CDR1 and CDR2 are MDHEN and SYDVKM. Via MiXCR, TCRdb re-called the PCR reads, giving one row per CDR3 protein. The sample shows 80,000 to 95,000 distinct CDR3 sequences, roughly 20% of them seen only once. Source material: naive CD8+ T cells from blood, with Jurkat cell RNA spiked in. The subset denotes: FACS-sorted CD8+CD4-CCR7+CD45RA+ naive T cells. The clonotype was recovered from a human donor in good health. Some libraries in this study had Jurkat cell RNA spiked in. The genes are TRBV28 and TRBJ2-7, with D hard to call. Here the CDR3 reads CASSLTYEQYF. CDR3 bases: TGTGCCAGCAGTCTAACCTACGAGCAGTACTTC.